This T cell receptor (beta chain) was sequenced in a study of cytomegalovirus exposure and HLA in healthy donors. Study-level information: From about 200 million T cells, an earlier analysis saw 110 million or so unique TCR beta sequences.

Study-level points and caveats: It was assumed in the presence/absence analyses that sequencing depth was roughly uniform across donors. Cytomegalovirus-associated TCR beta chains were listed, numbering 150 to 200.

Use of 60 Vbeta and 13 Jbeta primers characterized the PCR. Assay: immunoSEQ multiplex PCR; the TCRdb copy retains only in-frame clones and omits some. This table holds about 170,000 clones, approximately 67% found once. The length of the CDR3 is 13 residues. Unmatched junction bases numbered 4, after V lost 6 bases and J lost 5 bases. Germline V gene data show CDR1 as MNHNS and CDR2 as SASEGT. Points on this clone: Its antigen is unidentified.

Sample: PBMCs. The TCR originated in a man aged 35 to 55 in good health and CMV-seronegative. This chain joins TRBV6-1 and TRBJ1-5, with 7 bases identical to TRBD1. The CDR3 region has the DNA TGTGCCAGCAGAGTTCAGGGGGATCAGCCCCAGCATTTT. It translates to CASRVQGDQPQHF.